This is a list of T cell receptor beta chains from one sample in a study of monozygotic twins with cystic fibrosis. Libraries were prepared by immunoSEQ multiplex PCR; TCRdb keeps only in-frame clonotypes and omits some of them. Here the sample spans tens of thousands of clones, about 83% being singletons. Sequencing used blood. These receptors came from a woman younger than 45 with cystic fibrosis. The conserved cysteine and the conserved F or W are not part of the CDR3 here.

J: TRBJ2-7
length: 11
V: TRBV10-1
CDR3: ASSESPSDEQY

J: TRBJ2-7
length: 14
V: TRBV9
CDR3: ASSGNLRSGGYEQY

J: TRBJ2-3
length: 14
V: TRBV10-1
CDR3: ASSEDTILSTDTQY

J: TRBJ2-7
length: 13
V: TRBV27
CDR3: ASSPGQGGTYEQY

J: TRBJ1-1
length: 11
V: TRBV27
CDR3: ASSFSGNTEAF

J: TRBJ2-7
length: 11
V: TRBV6-5
CDR3: ASSPTWKGEQY

J: TRBJ2-1
length: 14
V: TRBV19
CDR3: ASSNDPRRSYNEQF

J: TRBJ2-3
length: 11
V: TRBV5-5
CDR3: ASSSLPPDTQY

J: TRBJ2-2
length: 11
V: TRBV6-1
CDR3: ASRGGDTGELF

J: TRBJ1-2
length: 12
V: TRBV19
CDR3: ASSNQRRDYGYT

J: TRBJ2-1
length: 12
V: TRBV15
CDR3: ATSRGQGGGEQF

J: -
length: 10
V: TRBV29-1
CDR3: SVEEDSYEQY

J: TRBJ1-2
length: 14
V: TRBV5-1
CDR3: ASSLDPARGVDGYT

J: -
length: 9
V: TRBV5-1
CDR3: ASKGPYEQY

J: TRBJ2-2
length: 14
V: TRBV5-4
CDR3: ASSLRVSKNTGELF

J: TRBJ1-2
length: 10
V: TRBV4-1
CDR3: ASSQDQISFT

J: TRBJ1-5
length: 12
V: TRBV30
CDR3: AWGTGVGDQPQH

J: TRBJ2-2
length: 12
V: TRBV19
CDR3: ASSIVGNTGELF

J: TRBJ2-1
length: 13
V: TRBV19
CDR3: ASSPDQSSYNEQF

J: TRBJ1-2
length: 12
V: TRBV10-3
CDR3: AIRDTIQNYGYT

J: TRBJ1-2
length: 12
V: TRBV6-1
CDR3: ASRQRDRALGYT

J: TRBJ2-3
length: 13
V: TRBV7-7
CDR3: ASSLGSGAADTQY

J: TRBJ2-1
length: 12
V: TRBV29-1
CDR3: STTKARGFGEQF

J: TRBJ1-1
length: 13
V: TRBV18
CDR3: ASSGQGAMGTEAF

J: TRBJ2-3
length: 14
V: TRBV4-3
CDR3: ASSQDQRGGTDTQY

J: TRBJ2-3
length: 12
V: TRBV5-4
CDR3: ASRKTSGAQAQY

J: TRBJ2-1
length: 7
V: TRBV29-1
CDR3: SAGAGGL

J: TRBJ1-5
length: 12
V: TRBV7-9
CDR3: ASRGRGSGQPQH

J: TRBJ1-6
length: 14
V: TRBV12-5
CDR3: ASGLVDDRDHSPLH

J: TRBJ2-5
length: 9
V: TRBV6-1
CDR3: ASSVGETQY

J: TRBJ1-2
length: 12
V: TRBV5-4
CDR3: ASSRGQSAGGYT

J: TRBJ2-7
length: 12
V: TRBV5-4
CDR3: ASSRNWAPYEQY

J: TRBJ2-7
length: 12
V: TRBV9
CDR3: ASSSTGVGYEQY

J: TRBJ1-1
length: 12
V: TRBV5-1
CDR3: ASRQRQGSFEAF

J: TRBJ2-7
length: 13
V: TRBV10-3
CDR3: AISPGLADTYEQY

J: TRBJ1-2
length: 10
V: TRBV28
CDR3: ASRTEADGYT

J: TRBJ2-5
length: 10
V: TRBV28
CDR3: ATRTGWETQY

J: TRBJ2-5
length: 9
V: TRBV11-2
CDR3: ASSLAGTQY

J: TRBJ2-7
length: 11
V: TRBV10-3
CDR3: AISAGDRGEQY

J: TRBJ2-7
length: 13
V: TRBV29-1
CDR3: SVEDKAGGINEQY

J: TRBJ2-7
length: 12
V: TRBV28
CDR3: ASSLGQGIYEQY

J: TRBJ2-1
length: 10
V: TRBV11-2
CDR3: ASSTGTRGKF

J: TRBJ2-7
length: 13
V: TRBV4-1
CDR3: ASSREGGGSYEQY

J: TRBJ1-1
length: 15
V: TRBV4-1
CDR3: ASSQRPLILGGTEAF

J: TRBJ1-6
length: 11
V: TRBV30
CDR3: AWSLSYNSPLH

J: TRBJ2-4
length: 14
V: TRBV6-5
CDR3: ASSSPDRVAKNIQY

J: TRBJ2-5
length: 10
V: TRBV11-1
CDR3: ASSWTEETQY

J: TRBJ2-5
length: 10
V: TRBV2
CDR3: ASSEAGRTQY

J: TRBJ2-1
length: 14
V: TRBV5-4
CDR3: ASSSPGLVSYNEQF